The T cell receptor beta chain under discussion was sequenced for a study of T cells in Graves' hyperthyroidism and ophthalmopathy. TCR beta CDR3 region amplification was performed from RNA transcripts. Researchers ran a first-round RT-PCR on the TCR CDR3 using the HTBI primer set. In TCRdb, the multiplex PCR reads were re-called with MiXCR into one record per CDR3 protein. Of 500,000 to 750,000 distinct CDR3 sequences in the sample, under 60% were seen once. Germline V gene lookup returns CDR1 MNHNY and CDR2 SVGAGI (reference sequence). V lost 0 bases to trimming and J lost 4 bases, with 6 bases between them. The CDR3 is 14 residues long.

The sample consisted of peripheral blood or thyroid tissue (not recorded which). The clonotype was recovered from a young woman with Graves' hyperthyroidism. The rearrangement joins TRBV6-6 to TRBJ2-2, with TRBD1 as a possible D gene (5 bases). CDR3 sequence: CASSYSGVTGELFF. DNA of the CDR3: TGTGCCAGCAGTTACTCAGGGGTCACCGGGGAGCTGTTTTTT.